Listed below are T cell receptor beta chains from one sample, sequenced in a study of blood T cell repertoires in COVID-19. Sequencing used immunoSEQ multiplex PCR; TCRdb keeps in-frame clones, though not all of them. The sample has some 110,000 clones, 84% seen once. The sample taken for sequencing was peripheral blood. Receptors originate from a woman aged 55-75 years with acute or convalescent COVID-19. CDR3s include the opening cysteine and the closing phenylalanine or tryptophan. The order of the fields is J gene, clone size, D gene, V gene, CDR3 protein, CDR3 DNA. The D gene is left open where the match is weak. Clone sizes are given selectively: once, few, many, or a class where the clone is expanded.

J: TRBJ2-2
size: once
D: TRBD1
V: TRBV7-9
CDR3: CASSWTGLSTGELFF
DNA: TGTGCCAGCAGCTGGACAGGGTTATCGACCGGGGAGCTGTTTTTT

J: TRBJ1-1
size: NA
D: NA
V: TRBV19
CDR3: CASTGYTEAFF
DNA: TGTGCCAGTACGGGGTATACTGAAGCTTTCTTT

J: TRBJ2-3
size: NA
D: TRBD2
V: TRBV3-1/TRBV3-2
CDR3: CASSHARLAGGRGTDTQYF
DNA: TGTGCCAGCAGCCACGCGAGACTAGCGGGAGGGCGAGGCACAGATACGCAGTATTTT

J: TRBJ2-3
size: NA
D: NA
V: TRBV5-1
CDR3: CASSLQGSTDTQYF
DNA: TGCGCCAGCAGCTTGCAGGGGAGCACAGATACGCAGTATTTT

J: TRBJ2-5
size: few
D: NA
V: TRBV9
CDR3: CASSLAGTLEETQYF
DNA: TGTGCCAGCAGCCTAGCTGGGACTCTCGAAGAGACCCAGTACTTC

J: TRBJ2-1
size: NA
D: NA
V: TRBV11-3
CDR3: CASSPSAYYNEQFF
DNA: TGTGCCAGCAGCCCAAGTGCCTACTACAATGAGCAGTTCTTC

J: TRBJ2-1
size: NA
D: TRBD2
V: TRBV28
CDR3: CASSFWTSGYNEQFF
DNA: TGTGCCAGCAGTTTTTGGACTAGCGGTTACAATGAGCAGTTCTTC

J: TRBJ2-7
size: once
D: NA
V: TRBV7-2
CDR3: CASSFRLDLYEQYF
DNA: TGTGCCAGCAGCTTTAGACTGGATCTCTACGAGCAGTACTTC

J: TRBJ1-6
size: NA
D: TRBD1
V: TRBV7-3
CDR3: CASSLNTGVNSPLHF
DNA: TGTGCCAGCAGCTTAAATACAGGGGTCAATTCACCCCTCCACTTT

J: TRBJ1-2
size: NA
D: TRBD1
V: TRBV6-6
CDR3: CASSGQEGEGYTF
DNA: TGTGCCAGCAGCGGACAGGAGGGGGAAGGCTACACCTTC

J: TRBJ1-1
size: NA
D: NA
V: TRBV7-8
CDR3: CASSLESGTEAFF
DNA: TGTGCCAGCAGCTTAGAGTCGGGGACTGAAGCTTTCTTT

J: TRBJ2-2
size: NA
D: TRBD1
V: TRBV28
CDR3: CASSSLRTGGDTGELFF
DNA: TGTGCCAGCAGCAGTCTCAGGACAGGGGGGGACACCGGGGAGCTGTTTTTT

J: TRBJ2-5
size: NA
D: NA
V: TRBV5-1
CDR3: CASSLPGEEAQYF
DNA: TGCGCCAGCAGCTTACCCGGCGAGGAGGCCCAGTACTTC

J: TRBJ2-3
size: NA
D: TRBD1
V: TRBV29-1
CDR3: CSASATTGDTQYF
DNA: TGCAGCGCCAGTGCGACGACAGGGGATACGCAGTATTTT

J: TRBJ2-3
size: few
D: TRBD2
V: TRBV3-1/TRBV3-2
CDR3: CASSQALAGGTDTQYF
DNA: TGTGCCAGCAGCCAAGCCCTAGCGGGAGGCACAGATACGCAGTATTTT

J: TRBJ1-2
size: NA
D: TRBD1
V: TRBV28
CDR3: CASSPTGQEANYGYTF
DNA: TGTGCCAGCAGTCCCACGGGACAGGAAGCTAACTATGGCTACACCTTC

J: TRBJ1-1
size: NA
D: NA
V: TRBV7-9
CDR3: CASSLGAGAVNTEAFF
DNA: TGTGCCAGCAGCTTAGGGGCGGGGGCGGTGAACACTGAAGCTTTCTTT

J: TRBJ2-5
size: NA
D: TRBD1
V: TRBV4-2
CDR3: CASSQGPTGDRGTQYF
DNA: TGTGCCAGCAGCCAAGGTCCGACAGGGGACAGGGGGACCCAGTACTTC

J: TRBJ2-1
size: NA
D: TRBD1
V: TRBV15
CDR3: CATSWGTGASYNEQFF
DNA: TGTGCCACCAGCTGGGGGACAGGGGCCTCCTACAATGAGCAGTTCTTC

J: TRBJ2-1
size: NA
D: NA
V: TRBV5-6
CDR3: CASSFRRLDEQFF
DNA: TGTGCCAGCAGCTTTAGGCGGCTCGATGAGCAGTTCTTC

J: TRBJ1-5
size: NA
D: TRBD1
V: TRBV10-3
CDR3: CAISESGGGVNQPQHF
DNA: TGTGCCATCAGTGAGTCAGGAGGGGGCGTAAATCAGCCCCAGCATTTT

J: TRBJ2-3
size: NA
D: TRBD2
V: TRBV28
CDR3: CASSPGGSWRSSVDTQYF
DNA: TGTGCCAGCAGCCCCGGCGGGAGTTGGAGGTCTAGTGTGGATACGCAGTATTTT

J: TRBJ1-1
size: NA
D: NA
V: TRBV2
CDR3: CASSPGAGYTEAFF
DNA: TGTGCCAGCAGCCCAGGGGCAGGGTACACTGAAGCTTTCTTT

J: TRBJ2-3
size: NA
D: TRBD1
V: TRBV27
CDR3: CASSSRDRGFTDTQYF
DNA: TGTGCCAGCAGTTCCCGGGACAGGGGGTTCACAGATACGCAGTATTTT

J: TRBJ2-7
size: NA
D: NA
V: TRBV7-3
CDR3: CASSFRGKCYEQYF
DNA: TGTGCCAGCAGCTTCCGCGGGAAGTGTTACGAGCAGTACTTC

J: TRBJ2-1
size: NA
D: NA
V: TRBV27
CDR3: CASSNGGALNEQFF
DNA: TGTGCCAGCTCGAATGGCGGGGCCCTTAATGAGCAGTTCTTC

J: TRBJ2-7
size: NA
D: TRBD2
V: TRBV11-2
CDR3: CASSFETSGGSYEQYF
DNA: TGTGCCAGCAGCTTCGAGACTAGCGGGGGGTCCTACGAGCAGTACTTC

J: TRBJ1-5
size: NA
D: TRBD1
V: TRBV19
CDR3: CASSRDRGGNSNQPQHF
DNA: TGTGCCAGTAGCAGGGACAGGGGGGGGAATAGCAATCAGCCCCAGCATTTT

J: TRBJ2-5
size: NA
D: TRBD1
V: TRBV6-5
CDR3: CASSPGQGETQYF
DNA: TGTGCCAGCAGCCCGGGACAGGGAGAGACCCAGTACTTC

J: TRBJ1-1
size: NA
D: NA
V: TRBV18
CDR3: CASSPTGLGAEAFF
DNA: TGTGCCAGCTCACCTACAGGGTTAGGCGCTGAAGCTTTCTTT

J: TRBJ2-7
size: NA
D: TRBD1
V: TRBV28
CDR3: CASSFVSSGDRGIEQYF
DNA: TGTGCCAGCAGTTTTGTTTCTTCGGGGGACAGGGGTATAGAGCAGTACTTC

J: TRBJ2-7
size: NA
D: NA
V: TRBV6-6
CDR3: CASSYSTPRLYEQYF
DNA: TGTGCCAGCAGTTACTCTACCCCCAGACTCTACGAGCAGTACTTC

J: TRBJ1-5
size: NA
D: NA
V: TRBV27
CDR3: CASSIRGAEPQHF
DNA: TGTGCCAGCAGTATCCGAGGAGCGGAGCCCCAGCATTTT

J: TRBJ2-1
size: once
D: TRBD2
V: TRBV7-9
CDR3: CASSLGLAGGPDYEQFF
DNA: TGTGCCAGCAGCCTCGGACTAGCGGGAGGGCCGGACTATGAGCAGTTCTTC

J: TRBJ2-1
size: NA
D: TRBD2
V: TRBV2
CDR3: CASSAVTLAGVNNEQFF
DNA: TGTGCCAGCAGTGCTGTAACTCTAGCGGGAGTCAACAATGAGCAGTTCTTC

J: TRBJ2-3
size: NA
D: NA
V: TRBV3-1/TRBV3-2
CDR3: CASSQVSSWGGTRGDTQYF
DNA: TGTGCCAGCAGCCAAGTGAGTAGCTGGGGGGGGACACGCGGAGACACGCAGTATTTT

J: TRBJ1-1
size: NA
D: NA
V: TRBV11-2
CDR3: CASSFGTSRGTEAFF
DNA: TGTGCCAGCAGCTTTGGCACCTCCCGGGGGACTGAAGCTTTCTTT

J: TRBJ2-7
size: NA
D: TRBD2
V: TRBV9
CDR3: CASSLTSVSYEQYF
DNA: TGTGCCAGCAGCTTGACTAGCGTGTCCTACGAGCAGTACTTC

J: TRBJ2-1
size: NA
D: TRBD2
V: TRBV25-1
CDR3: CASSASGRWGNEQFF
DNA: TGTGCCAGCAGTGCCAGCGGGAGGTGGGGGAATGAGCAGTTCTTC

J: TRBJ2-7
size: NA
D: TRBD1
V: TRBV7-9
CDR3: CASSSWDRDQHEQYF
DNA: TGTGCCAGCAGCTCTTGGGACAGGGACCAACACGAGCAGTACTTC